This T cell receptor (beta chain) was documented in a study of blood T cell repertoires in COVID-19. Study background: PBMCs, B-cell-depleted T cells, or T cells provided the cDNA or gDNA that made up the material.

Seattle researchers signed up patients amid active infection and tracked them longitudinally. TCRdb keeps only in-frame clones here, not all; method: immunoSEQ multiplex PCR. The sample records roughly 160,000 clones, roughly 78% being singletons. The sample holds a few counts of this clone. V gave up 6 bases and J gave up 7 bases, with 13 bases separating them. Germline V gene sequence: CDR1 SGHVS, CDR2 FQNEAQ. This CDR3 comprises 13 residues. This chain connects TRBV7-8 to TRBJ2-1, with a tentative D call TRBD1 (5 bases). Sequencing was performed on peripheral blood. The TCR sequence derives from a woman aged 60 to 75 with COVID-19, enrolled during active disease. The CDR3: CASRKQVGNEQFF. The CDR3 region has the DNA TGTGCCAGCAGGAAACAGGTAGGGAATGAGCAGTTCTTC.